This T cell receptor (beta chain) was sequenced for a study of metastatic and nonmetastatic thyroid tumors. Via MiXCR, TCRdb re-called the PCR reads. Of 53,000 or so clones listed, 20% to 25% are singletons. Treatment of any kind had been given to no patient before thyroid surgery. The CDR3 spans 16 residues. V lost 0 bases to trimming and J lost 5 bases; unmatched junction nucleotides: 7. Germline values: CDR1 MGHRA, CDR2 YSYEKL. This TCR was sampled from a female donor with papillary thyroid cancer or a benign thyroid nodule (not recorded which). Some clones in this sample may be carry-over from other donors' samples. The chain combines TRBV4-1 with TRBJ1-2; 9 bases fit TRBD1. The sequenced sample was blood. CDR3 nucleotide sequence: TGCGCCAGCAGCCAAGAGGGGACAGGGAGCTTTTATGGCTACACCTTC. It codes for CASSQEGTGSFYGYTF.